What follows describes a single TCR beta chain. Its antigen is still unknown. The data stem from a study of OX40 agonist ivuxolimab in advanced cancers. At the level of the study: Patients were infused with ivuxolimab every 2 weeks at 0.01 to 10 mg/kg. Head and neck, renal cell, melanoma or hepatocellular carcinoma were the cancers that dose-escalation patients had. Study outcomes and limitations: Within 6 weeks, CD4+ and CD8+ blood T cells expanded clonally at 0.1 to 3.0 mg/kg.

The germline V gene has CDR1 MNHNY and CDR2 SVGAGI (reference sequence). The ends were cut back, 5 bases at V and 2 bases at J, with 10 bases in the middle. The CDR3 is made up of 13 amino acids. This table comes from immunoSEQ multiplex PCR, and its TCRdb copy is limited to in-frame clones, with some not included. The profile shows roughly 38,000 clones, about 83% of them singletons. The J gene is TRBJ2-7, the V gene TRBV6-6; possible D gene TRBD2, 6 bases. The sequencing used CD4+ or CD8+ T cells sorted from blood, collected in a trial of the OX40 agonist ivuxolimab. The sequence derives from an adult with an advanced solid tumor such as melanoma, head and neck, liver or kidney cancer. CDR3 region: CASSTGVAYEQYF. The CDR3 DNA is TGTGCCAGCAGTACGGGGGTCGCCTACGAGCAGTACTTC.